A selection of T cell receptor beta chains follows, all from one sample in a study of response to subunit inactivated influenza vaccine. TCRdb redid the calling of the RT-PCR reads with MiXCR, one entry per CDR3 protein. Of fewer than 700,000 distinct CDR3 sequences listed, approximately 13% are singletons. The sample in question was PBMCs from blood, obtained roughly 46 days after vaccination. The receptors were sampled from a man in his fifties who received an inactivated influenza vaccine. The CDR3 runs from the conserved cysteine through the conserved F or W. The D gene is left open where the match is weak. Size is omitted from some rows. Given values are once, few, many or a class for expanded clones.

-	many	TRBV20-1	TRBJ1-3	TGCAGTGCTATTTGGAGAGCGAACACCATATATTTT	CSAIWRANTIYF
-	-	TRBV9	TRBJ2-3	TGTGCCAGCAGCGTAAGACCAGCACCCACAGATACGCAGTATTTT	CASSVRPAPTDTQYF
-	few	TRBV12-3/TRBV12-4	TRBJ2-1	TGTGCCAGCAGTGGTGGAGGGCGGCGGTACAATGAGCAGTTCTTC	CASSGGGRRYNEQFF
-	few	TRBV5-5	TRBJ2-7	TGTGCCAGCAGACTACAGGGTGCCGAGCAGTACTTC	CASRLQGAEQYF
TRBD1	-	TRBV4-3	TRBJ1-1	TGCGCCAGCAGCCAAGTGGCAGGGGGTGCTGTGAACACTGAAGCTTTCTTT	CASSQVAGGAVNTEAFF
-	few	TRBV28	TRBJ2-3	TGTGCCAGCAGTTGGGGCACCTTGACCACAGATACGCAGTATTTT	CASSWGTLTTDTQYF
-	-	TRBV4-2	TRBJ2-5	TGTGCCAGCAGCCAAGGGACCCACCTAGGGGTGTACCAAGAGACCCAGTACTTC	CASSQGTHLGVYQETQYF
-	-	TRBV5-7	TRBJ2-6	TGTGCCAGCAGCGTCGGACGGAAAGGCTCTGGGGCCAACGTCCTGACTTTC	CASSVGRKGSGANVLTF
-	few	TRBV6-2/TRBV6-3	TRBJ1-1	TGTGCCAGCAGTTACGGGGCAGGGAGGGTGAACACTGAAGCTTTCTTT	CASSYGAGRVNTEAFF
TRBD1	-	TRBV6-2/TRBV6-3	TRBJ1-5	TGTGCCAGCAGATCCCCGGGACAGGGCCCACCGACACAGCATTTT	CASRSPGQGPPTQHF
-	-	TRBV10-3	TRBJ2-5	TGTGCCATCACCATGACCCCGGGGGAGACCCAGTACTTC	CAITMTPGETQYF
-	-	TRBV6-2/TRBV6-3	TRBJ2-5	TGTGCCAGCAGCTCAGCCACTCTCCGTGAGACCCAGTACTTC	CASSSATLRETQYF
TRBD1	-	TRBV7-8	TRBJ1-4	TGTGCCAGCAGCCCTGACAGGGGAACTAATGAAAAACTGTTTTTT	CASSPDRGTNEKLFF
-	few	TRBV5-1	TRBJ2-3	TGCGCCAGCAGCACCTATGGGGTCGGCACCACAGATACGCAGTATTTT	CASSTYGVGTTDTQYF
TRBD2	-	TRBV6-2/TRBV6-3	TRBJ2-3	TGTGCCAGCAGCGCCGGGACTAGCGACACAGATACGCAGTATTTT	CASSAGTSDTDTQYF
TRBD2	few	TRBV6-1	TRBJ2-3	TGTGCCAGCAGGACGACTAGCGCAACAAGGGATACGCAGTATTTT	CASRTTSATRDTQYF
TRBD1	few	TRBV2	TRBJ2-1	TGTGCCAGCAAGGGGGCAACAGATGCCCCCTTT	CASKGATDAPF
-	few	TRBV30	TRBJ1-1	TGTGCCTGGAGTACAGCGATCACTGAAGCTTTCTTT	CAWSTAITEAFF
TRBD1	few	TRBV4-2	TRBJ2-1	TGTGCCAGCAGCCAAGAGGGTTACAGGGGGTCAGGAGGCAATGAGCAGTTCTTC	CASSQEGYRGSGGNEQFF
TRBD2	many	TRBV10-3	TRBJ2-3	TGTGCCATCAGTGAGTCGATCGGGGGACTAGCGGGCTTAGATACGCAGTATTTT	CAISESIGGLAGLDTQYF
-	-	TRBV23-1	TRBJ1-2	TGCGCCAGCAGTCAATCGCAGATCTCAAACTATGGCTACACCTTC	CASSQSQISNYGYTF
TRBD1	-	TRBV20-1	TRBJ1-4	TGCAGTGCTAGAGCGACAGGGTGGGACGAAAAACTGTTTTTT	CSARATGWDEKLFF
-	many	TRBV12-3/TRBV12-4	TRBJ2-4	TGTGCCAGCAGCCCAAAAGGAAGACAGTACTTC	CASSPKGRQYF
-	many	TRBV4-1	TRBJ2-1	TGCGCCAGCAGCGAGAGGGGATTTAATGAGCAGTTCTTC	CASSERGFNEQFF
-	-	TRBV6-1	TRBJ1-2	TGTGCCAGCACCGACAGTTCCTCTAACTATGGCTACACCTTC	CASTDSSSNYGYTF
-	many	TRBV7-8	TRBJ1-4	TGTGCCAGCAGCTTAGTTCCCACCGGGAAACTGTTTTTT	CASSLVPTGKLFF
-	many	TRBV29-1	TRBJ2-2	TGCAGCGTTGCCCCGAGGAGCACCGGGGAGCTGTTTTTT	CSVAPRSTGELFF